What follows describes a single T cell receptor beta chain. As yet, its antigen is unknown. Looked up from germline, CDR1 is MGHDK and CDR2 is SYGVNS. V lost 6 bases, J lost 9 bases, and 12 bases lay in between. The CDR3 runs 12 residues. The assay was immunoSEQ multiplex PCR, and TCRdb's table has in-frame clones only and misses some. The sample includes 2 million or so clones, about 95% seen only once; the top ten take 0.13%. These data are taken from a study of shared clonotypes between healthy human individuals. General study points: Investigators collected only blood, and repertoires in tissues likely differ. Donor clonotype sharing was expected to depend on sequencing depth.

This chain joins TRBV25-1 and TRBJ2-1; possible D gene TRBD1, 5 bases. The origin of this receptor is a man between 18 and 29 years old in good health. Input material: naive CD4+ T cells sorted from blood. The subset is: CD45RA+ positively selected. The CDR3 reads CASRMGPGEQFF. The CDR3 region has the DNA TGTGCCAGCAGAATGGGGCCGGGTGAGCAGTTCTTC.